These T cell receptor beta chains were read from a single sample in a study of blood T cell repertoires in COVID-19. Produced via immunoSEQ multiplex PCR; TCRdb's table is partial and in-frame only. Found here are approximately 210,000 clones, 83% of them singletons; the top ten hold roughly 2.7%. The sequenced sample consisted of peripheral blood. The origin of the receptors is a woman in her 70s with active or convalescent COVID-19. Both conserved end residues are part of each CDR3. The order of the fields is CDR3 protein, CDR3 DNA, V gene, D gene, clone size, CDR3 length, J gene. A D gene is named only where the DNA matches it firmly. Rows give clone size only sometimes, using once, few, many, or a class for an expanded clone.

CDR3aa: CASSSTGPYEQYF; CDR3nt: TGCGCCAGCAGCTCGACAGGGCCTTACGAGCAGTACTTC; v_gene: TRBV5-1; d_gene: TRBD1; abundance: -; len: 13; j_gene: TRBJ2-7
CDR3aa: CASSVWASKPPSGNTIYF; CDR3nt: TGTGCCAGCAGCGTATGGGCCAGCAAACCTCCTTCTGGAAACACCATATATTTT; v_gene: TRBV9; d_gene: -; abundance: -; len: 18; j_gene: TRBJ1-3
CDR3aa: CASSPWARGTQYF; CDR3nt: TGTGCCAGCAGCCCCTGGGCCAGGGGGACCCAGTACTTC; v_gene: TRBV28; d_gene: -; abundance: -; len: 13; j_gene: TRBJ2-5
CDR3aa: CASSSGGAPYEQYF; CDR3nt: TGTGCCAGCAGTTCCGGGGGGGCCCCCTACGAGCAGTACTTC; v_gene: TRBV7-6; d_gene: TRBD2; abundance: once; len: 14; j_gene: TRBJ2-7
CDR3aa: CASSQDPSGESSYNEQFF; CDR3nt: TGTGCCAGCAGCCAAGATCCTAGCGGGGAGAGCTCCTACAATGAGCAGTTCTTC; v_gene: TRBV3-1/TRBV3-2; d_gene: TRBD2; abundance: -; len: 18; j_gene: TRBJ2-1
CDR3aa: CASSVAAGGLAGETQYF; CDR3nt: TGTGCCAGCAGCGTAGCGGCGGGGGGACTCGCAGGGGAGACCCAGTACTTC; v_gene: TRBV9; d_gene: TRBD2; abundance: -; len: 17; j_gene: TRBJ2-5
CDR3aa: CAWRKQRGPNTEAFF; CDR3nt: TGTGCCTGGAGGAAGCAGAGGGGGCCGAACACTGAAGCTTTCTTT; v_gene: TRBV30; d_gene: TRBD1; abundance: -; len: 15; j_gene: TRBJ1-1
CDR3aa: CASSYVLGLAGISGANVLTF; CDR3nt: TGTGCCAGCAGTTACGTCCTAGGACTAGCGGGAATCTCTGGGGCCAACGTCCTGACTTTC; v_gene: TRBV6-2/TRBV6-3; d_gene: TRBD2; abundance: once; len: 20; j_gene: TRBJ2-6
CDR3aa: CASSLARAAFF; CDR3nt: TGTGCCAGCAGTTTAGCAAGAGCAGCTTTCTTT; v_gene: TRBV6-2/TRBV6-3; d_gene: -; abundance: -; len: 11; j_gene: TRBJ1-1
CDR3aa: CASSLVVQETQYF; CDR3nt: TGCGCCAGCAGCTTGGTCGTCCAAGAGACCCAGTACTTC; v_gene: TRBV5-1; d_gene: -; abundance: -; len: 13; j_gene: TRBJ2-5
CDR3aa: CASSRAGGSTSYEQYF; CDR3nt: TGTGCCAGCAGCAGAGCGGGGGGGTCTACCTCCTACGAGCAGTACTTC; v_gene: TRBV7-2; d_gene: TRBD2; abundance: -; len: 16; j_gene: TRBJ2-7
CDR3aa: CASSPHPVSGQVMLETQYF; CDR3nt: TGTGCCAGCAGCCCCCACCCAGTTTCGGGACAGGTCATGTTAGAGACCCAGTACTTC; v_gene: TRBV7-6; d_gene: TRBD1; abundance: -; len: 19; j_gene: TRBJ2-5
CDR3aa: CASSLLQGANTEAFF; CDR3nt: TGTGCCAGCAGCCTCTTACAGGGGGCGAACACTGAAGCTTTCTTT; v_gene: TRBV3-1/TRBV3-2; d_gene: TRBD1; abundance: -; len: 15; j_gene: TRBJ1-1
CDR3aa: CASSQENRGETQYF; CDR3nt: TGTGCCAGCAGCCAAGAAAACAGGGGGGAGACCCAGTACTTC; v_gene: TRBV3-1/TRBV3-2; d_gene: TRBD1; abundance: -; len: 14; j_gene: TRBJ2-5
CDR3aa: CASSLLRDEQYF; CDR3nt: TGTGCCAGCAGCCTCCTTCGGGACGAGCAGTACTTC; v_gene: TRBV28; d_gene: -; abundance: -; len: 12; j_gene: TRBJ2-7
CDR3aa: CASRGSENSPLHF; CDR3nt: TGTGCCAGCCGCGGATCGGAGAATTCACCCCTCCACTTT; v_gene: TRBV2; d_gene: -; abundance: -; len: 13; j_gene: TRBJ1-6
CDR3aa: CATRLAGGGNEQFF; CDR3nt: TGTGCCACCAGACTAGCGGGAGGGGGCAATGAGCAGTTCTTC; v_gene: TRBV10-3; d_gene: TRBD2; abundance: -; len: 14; j_gene: TRBJ2-1
CDR3aa: CSVRSPTGYNEQFF; CDR3nt: TGCAGCGTTCGCAGCCCGACAGGCTACAATGAGCAGTTCTTC; v_gene: TRBV29-1; d_gene: -; abundance: -; len: 14; j_gene: TRBJ2-1
CDR3aa: CASSLYHGTGINYGYTF; CDR3nt: TGTGCCAGCAGCTTATATCACGGGACAGGAATTAACTATGGCTACACCTTC; v_gene: TRBV11-2; d_gene: TRBD1; abundance: -; len: 17; j_gene: TRBJ1-2
CDR3aa: CASSPLRTDGDEQFF; CDR3nt: TGTGCCAGCAGCCCCCTGCGGACAGATGGCGATGAGCAGTTCTTC; v_gene: TRBV5-4; d_gene: -; abundance: -; len: 15; j_gene: TRBJ2-1
CDR3aa: CASSVGQAGNYGYTF; CDR3nt: TGTGCCAGCAGCGTAGGGCAGGCGGGAAACTATGGCTACACCTTC; v_gene: TRBV9; d_gene: -; abundance: -; len: 15; j_gene: TRBJ1-2
CDR3aa: CASGQGSGNTIYF; CDR3nt: TGTGCCAGCGGGCAGGGGTCTGGAAACACCATATATTTT; v_gene: TRBV7-2; d_gene: -; abundance: -; len: 13; j_gene: TRBJ1-3
CDR3aa: CASSFARGQTDTQYF; CDR3nt: TGTGCCAGCAGCTTTGCTAGGGGCCAAACAGATACGCAGTATTTT; v_gene: TRBV5-4; d_gene: -; abundance: -; len: 15; j_gene: TRBJ2-3
CDR3aa: CASSYREGQETQYF; CDR3nt: TGTGCCAGCAGTTACCGGGAGGGCCAAGAGACCCAGTACTTC; v_gene: TRBV6-5; d_gene: TRBD2; abundance: -; len: 14; j_gene: TRBJ2-5
CDR3aa: CASSQGPAQGQPQHF; CDR3nt: TGTGCCAGTAGCCAAGGCCCAGCCCAGGGTCAGCCCCAGCATTTT; v_gene: TRBV19; d_gene: -; abundance: -; len: 15; j_gene: TRBJ1-5
CDR3aa: CASSSTHRQEQYF; CDR3nt: TGTGCCAGCAGCTCCACACATAGACAGGAGCAGTACTTC; v_gene: TRBV7-9; d_gene: -; abundance: -; len: 13; j_gene: TRBJ2-7
CDR3aa: CASTTGTGEEGYTF; CDR3nt: TGTGCCAGCACCACCGGGACAGGGGAGGAAGGCTACACCTTC; v_gene: TRBV2; d_gene: TRBD1; abundance: -; len: 14; j_gene: TRBJ1-2
CDR3aa: CASSPFRGLGAAGPQHF; CDR3nt: TGTGCCAGCAGTCCGTTCAGGGGGCTTGGGGCCGCCGGGCCCCAGCATTTT; v_gene: TRBV28; d_gene: TRBD1; abundance: -; len: 17; j_gene: TRBJ1-5
CDR3aa: CSVEEGWRGTSGLDEQFF; CDR3nt: TGCAGCGTTGAAGAAGGATGGAGAGGGACTAGCGGGTTGGATGAGCAGTTCTTC; v_gene: TRBV29-1; d_gene: TRBD2; abundance: -; len: 18; j_gene: TRBJ2-1
CDR3aa: CASSLLRLGSEQFF; CDR3nt: TGTGCCAGCAGCTTGTTACGTCTTGGGAGTGAGCAGTTCTTC; v_gene: TRBV5-6; d_gene: -; abundance: once; len: 14; j_gene: TRBJ2-1
CDR3aa: CASRGALGVDSPLHF; CDR3nt: TGTGCCAGCAGGGGGGCCTTAGGAGTGGATTCACCCCTCCACTTT; v_gene: TRBV6-5; d_gene: -; abundance: -; len: 15; j_gene: TRBJ1-6
CDR3aa: CASSRRLAGGSWKTQYF; CDR3nt: TGTGCCAGTAGTAGAAGACTAGCGGGGGGCTCATGGAAGACCCAGTACTTC; v_gene: TRBV19; d_gene: TRBD2; abundance: -; len: 17; j_gene: TRBJ2-5
CDR3aa: CASSRTGSYEQYF; CDR3nt: TGTGCCAGCAGCAGGACAGGTTCCTACGAGCAGTACTTC; v_gene: TRBV27; d_gene: TRBD1; abundance: -; len: 13; j_gene: TRBJ2-7
CDR3aa: CSVVGQGGDQPQHF; CDR3nt: TGCAGCGTTGTTGGACAGGGCGGGGATCAGCCCCAGCATTTT; v_gene: TRBV29-1; d_gene: TRBD1; abundance: -; len: 14; j_gene: TRBJ1-5
CDR3aa: CASSLEGTGGGYTF; CDR3nt: TGTGCCAGCAGCTTAGAGGGGACAGGGGGTGGCTACACCTTC; v_gene: TRBV7-2; d_gene: TRBD1; abundance: few; len: 14; j_gene: TRBJ1-2
CDR3aa: CASTMEGTADEQYF; CDR3nt: TGCGCCAGCACCATGGAGGGAACCGCCGACGAGCAGTACTTC; v_gene: TRBV5-1; d_gene: -; abundance: -; len: 14; j_gene: TRBJ2-7
CDR3aa: CASSLSGTGSTDTQYF; CDR3nt: TGTGCCAGCAGTTTATCGGGTACTGGTAGCACAGATACGCAGTATTTT; v_gene: TRBV28; d_gene: -; abundance: -; len: 16; j_gene: TRBJ2-3
CDR3aa: CASHPGTRGLETQYF; CDR3nt: TGTGCCAGCCATCCCGGGACTAGAGGTTTGGAGACCCAGTACTTC; v_gene: TRBV27; d_gene: TRBD2; abundance: -; len: 15; j_gene: TRBJ2-5
CDR3aa: CASSFLTGLGGANVLTF; CDR3nt: TGTGCCAGCAGTTTCCTGACAGGACTGGGAGGGGCCAACGTCCTGACTTTC; v_gene: TRBV28; d_gene: -; abundance: -; len: 17; j_gene: TRBJ2-6
CDR3aa: CAISDRDGANVLTF; CDR3nt: TGTGCCATCAGTGACAGGGATGGGGCCAACGTCCTGACTTTC; v_gene: TRBV10-3; d_gene: -; abundance: -; len: 14; j_gene: TRBJ2-6
CDR3aa: CASSGLRSGLASQEQFF; CDR3nt: TGTGCCAGTAGTGGGTTGCGGTCGGGACTAGCGTCCCAAGAGCAGTTCTTC; v_gene: TRBV19; d_gene: TRBD2; abundance: -; len: 17; j_gene: TRBJ2-1
CDR3aa: CASSQSSPYEQYF; CDR3nt: TGTGCCAGCAGCCAATCGAGCCCATACGAGCAGTACTTC; v_gene: TRBV16; d_gene: -; abundance: -; len: 13; j_gene: TRBJ2-7
CDR3aa: CASSVGQGLAGGLGTQYF; CDR3nt: TGTGCCAGCAGCGTAGGTCAGGGACTAGCGGGGGGGCTCGGTACGCAGTATTTT; v_gene: TRBV9; d_gene: TRBD2; abundance: -; len: 18; j_gene: TRBJ2-3
CDR3aa: CASSLGVAGGLQETQYF; CDR3nt: TGTGCCAGCAGCTTAGGGGTAGCGGGGGGCTTACAAGAGACCCAGTACTTC; v_gene: TRBV11-2; d_gene: TRBD2; abundance: -; len: 17; j_gene: TRBJ2-5
CDR3aa: CASMRGGGSGNTIYF; CDR3nt: TGTGCCAGCATGAGGGGAGGGGGCTCTGGAAACACCATATATTTT; v_gene: TRBV6-5; d_gene: -; abundance: once; len: 15; j_gene: TRBJ1-3
CDR3aa: CATRVWDTNTGELFF; CDR3nt: TGTGCCACTCGCGTCTGGGACACCAACACCGGGGAGCTGTTTTTT; v_gene: TRBV10-3; d_gene: -; abundance: once; len: 15; j_gene: TRBJ2-2
CDR3aa: CASSLGGSSYNEQFF; CDR3nt: TGCGCCAGCAGCTTGGGCGGGAGCTCCTACAATGAGCAGTTCTTC; v_gene: TRBV5-1; d_gene: TRBD2; abundance: -; len: 15; j_gene: TRBJ2-1
CDR3aa: CASSATGGVDTQYF; CDR3nt: TGTGCCAGCAGCGCGACAGGGGGTGTAGATACGCAGTATTTT; v_gene: TRBV7-6; d_gene: TRBD1; abundance: -; len: 14; j_gene: TRBJ2-3
CDR3aa: CASTKELIYGYTF; CDR3nt: TGTGCCAGCACTAAGGAACTAATCTATGGCTACACCTTC; v_gene: TRBV6-5; d_gene: -; abundance: -; len: 13; j_gene: TRBJ1-2
CDR3aa: CASSQLLAGGWNEQFF; CDR3nt: TGTGCCAGCAGCCAACTACTAGCGGGAGGTTGGAATGAGCAGTTCTTC; v_gene: TRBV4-2; d_gene: TRBD2; abundance: -; len: 16; j_gene: TRBJ2-1